Shown below are 4 T cell receptor beta chains from a single sample sequenced in a study of cytomegalovirus exposure and HLA in healthy donors. PCR was performed using 60 Vbeta and 13 Jbeta primers. The table came from immunoSEQ multiplex PCR; TCRdb's copy has only in-frame clones and leaves some out. The sample contains about 120,000 clones, roughly four fifths of which appear only once. Sequencing was done on a sample of PBMCs. The receptors shown here come from a man younger than 40 in good health and CMV-seropositive.

This clone was detected only a few times. Here the CDR3 reads CASSQGTSRSQETQYF. The CDR3 nucleotides read TGTGCCAGCAGCCAAGGGACTAGTCGCTCCCAAGAGACCCAGTACTTC. The J gene is TRBJ2-5, the V gene TRBV5-4, with 8 bases identical to TRBD2. This CDR3 region has 16 residues. With V trimmed by 4 bases and J by 1 base, 9 bases remained unmatched. Germline values: CDR1 SGHNT, CDR2 YYREEE (reference sequence).

The rearrangement uses TRBV18 and TRBJ1-2, with D tentatively TRBD1 (5 bases). There are 12 residues in the CDR3. Germline V gene sequence: CDR1 KGHSH, CDR2 LQKENI. Trimming pared 6 bases from V and 7 bases from J, leaving 12 bases between. The CDR3 DNA follows: TGTGCCAGCTCGCCCAGGGTGGCTGGCTACACCTTC. Translation gives CASSPRVAGYTF.

The gene calls are TRBV10-3 and TRBJ2-7, with a weak D call TRBD2 (5 bases). The V end lost 4 bases, the J end lost 2 bases, and 12 bases lay between the germline ends. CDR3 length: 14 residues. Per the germline V gene, CDR1 is ENHRY and CDR2 is SYGVKD. The CDR3 DNA sequence: TGTGCCATCAGTGTACTAGATGGGGCCTACGAGCAGTACTTC. The encoded protein is CAISVLDGAYEQYF.

The chain employs TRBV12-5 and TRBJ2-3; 10 nucleotides line up with TRBD2. The germline CDR1 and CDR2 sequences are LGHNT and FRNRAP. Unmatched junction bases numbered 5, after V lost 9 bases and J lost 2 bases. The CDR3 spans 14 residues. CDR3 residues: CASVTSGYTDTQYF. CDR3 DNA: TGTGCTAGCGTGACTAGCGGGTACACAGATACGCAGTATTTT.